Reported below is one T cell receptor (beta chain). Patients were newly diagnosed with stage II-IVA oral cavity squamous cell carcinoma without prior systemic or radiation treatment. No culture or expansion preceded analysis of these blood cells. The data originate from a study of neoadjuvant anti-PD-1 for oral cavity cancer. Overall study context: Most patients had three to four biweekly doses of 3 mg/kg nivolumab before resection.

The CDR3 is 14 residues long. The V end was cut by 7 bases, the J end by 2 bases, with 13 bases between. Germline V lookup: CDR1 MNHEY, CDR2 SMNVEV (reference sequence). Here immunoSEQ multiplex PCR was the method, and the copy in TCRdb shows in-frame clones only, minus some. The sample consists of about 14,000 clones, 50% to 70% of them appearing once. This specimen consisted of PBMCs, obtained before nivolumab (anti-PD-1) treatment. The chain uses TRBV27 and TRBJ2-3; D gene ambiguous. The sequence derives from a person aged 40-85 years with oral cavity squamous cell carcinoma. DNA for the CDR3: TGTGCCAGCACCCAAGCCTCCCCCACAGATACGCAGTATTTT. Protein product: CASTQASPTDTQYF.